This is a list of T cell receptor beta chains from one sample in a study of OX40 agonist ivuxolimab in advanced cancers. Libraries were prepared by immunoSEQ multiplex PCR; TCRdb keeps only in-frame clonotypes and omits some of them. The table lists tens of thousands of clones, over 70% of them singletons. Material: CD4+ or CD8+ T cells sorted from blood, obtained in a trial of the OX40 agonist ivuxolimab. The receptors were gathered from an adult with an advanced solid tumor such as melanoma, head and neck, liver or kidney cancer. CDR3s include the opening cysteine and the closing phenylalanine or tryptophan.

V	CDR3
TRBV19	CASSIGAVYTDTQYF
TRBV18	CASSGDRLDTEAFF
TRBV9	CASSVEFGTETQYF
TRBV14	CASSQGAGGYEQYF
TRBV6-1	CASSDFLVGDTYYEQYF
TRBV9	CASSVAGGVYEQYF
TRBV9	CASSGTGFSYEQYF
TRBV27	CASSLSGGAAETQYF
TRBV19	CASSIDPGGNQPQHF
TRBV30	CAWSQGEQFF
TRBV6-1	CASSGASSYNSPLHF
TRBV5-6	CASSLGQYNEQFF
TRBV18	CASSPATGVNTEAFF
TRBV7-2	CASSFGTGRANEQFF
TRBV7-2	CASSSSTGTYEQYF
TRBV5-6	CASSSSGTGAPYGYTF
TRBV19	CATIGGWGYGYTF
TRBV27	CASSITSAGGETQYF
TRBV6-5	CASSYTADEQFF
TRBV7-9	CASSLLEEPQYF
TRBV9	CASSATGGATEAFF
TRBV11-2	CASSFSDRFTDTQYF
TRBV4-3	CASSQIWSLGLAGGGELFF
TRBV7-3	CASSPRDGTTGNEQFF
TRBV5-8	CASSLVLAGGILRTYEQYF
TRBV2	CASSEAHPSSYEQYF
TRBV9	CASSVAGEDTQYF
TRBV4-2	CASSQVHLVERGVDTQYF
TRBV10-3	CAISGYRETIYEQYF
TRBV27	CASRPGGLQETQYF
TRBV6-5	CASSPSTGVSYEQYF
TRBV5-1	CASSWMSGGPTDTQYF
TRBV7-8	CASSSYLPTGYGGYTF
TRBV7-2	CASSLGELYEQYF
TRBV20-1	CSATNQETQYF
TRBV9	CASSLTGSNQPQHF
TRBV29-1	CSVEEGLLRDTQYF